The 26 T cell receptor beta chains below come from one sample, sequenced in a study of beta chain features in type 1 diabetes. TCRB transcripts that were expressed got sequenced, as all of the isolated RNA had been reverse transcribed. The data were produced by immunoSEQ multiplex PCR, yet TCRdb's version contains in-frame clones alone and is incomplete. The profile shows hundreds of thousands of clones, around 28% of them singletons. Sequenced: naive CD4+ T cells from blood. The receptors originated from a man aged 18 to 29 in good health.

The CDR3 DNA follows: TGTGCCAGCAGCGACTGGACAGGGGGGACTGAAGCTTTCTTT. It translates to CASSDWTGGTEAFF. This chain links TRBV7-2 with TRBJ1-1, with 10 bases fitting TRBD1. J gave up 5 bases and V 5 bases, and 5 bases lay outside the gene matches. CDR1 is SGHTA and CDR2 is FQGNSA in the germline V gene. This CDR3 contains 14 residues.

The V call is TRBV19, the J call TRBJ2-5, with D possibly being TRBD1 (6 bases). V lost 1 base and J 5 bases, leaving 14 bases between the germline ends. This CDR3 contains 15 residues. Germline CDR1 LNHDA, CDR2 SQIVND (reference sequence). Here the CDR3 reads CASSIAGAERETQYF. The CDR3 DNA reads TGTGCCAGTAGTATAGCAGGGGCCGAACGGGAGACCCAGTACTTC.

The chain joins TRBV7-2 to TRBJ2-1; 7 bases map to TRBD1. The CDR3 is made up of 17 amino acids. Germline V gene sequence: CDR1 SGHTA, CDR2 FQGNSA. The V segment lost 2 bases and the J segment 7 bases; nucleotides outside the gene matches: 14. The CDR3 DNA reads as TGTGCCAGCAGCTTAATCCCCCAGGGGACAGCCTCGAATGAGCAGTTCTTC. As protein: CASSLIPQGTASNEQFF. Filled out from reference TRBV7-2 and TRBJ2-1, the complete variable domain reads GAGVSQSPSNKVTEKGKDVELRCDPISGHTALYWYRQSLGQGLEFLIYFQGNSAPDKSGLPSDRFSAERTGGSVSTLTIQRTQQEDSAVYLCASSLIPQGTASNEQFFGPGTRLTVL.

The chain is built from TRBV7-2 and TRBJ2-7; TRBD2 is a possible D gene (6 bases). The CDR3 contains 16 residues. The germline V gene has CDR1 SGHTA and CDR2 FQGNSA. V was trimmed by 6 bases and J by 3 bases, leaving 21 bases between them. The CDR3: CASSALFGTGVYEQYF. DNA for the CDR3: TGTGCCAGCAGTGCACTCTTTGGGACGGGGGTCTACGAGCAGTACTTC.

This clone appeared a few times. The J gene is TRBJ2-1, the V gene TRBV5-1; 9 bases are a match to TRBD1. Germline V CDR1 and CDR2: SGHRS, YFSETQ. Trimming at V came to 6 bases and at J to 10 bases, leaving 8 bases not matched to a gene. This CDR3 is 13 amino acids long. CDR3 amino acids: CASTVGQGQEQFF. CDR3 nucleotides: TGCGCCAGCACCGTGGGACAGGGACAAGAGCAGTTCTTC.

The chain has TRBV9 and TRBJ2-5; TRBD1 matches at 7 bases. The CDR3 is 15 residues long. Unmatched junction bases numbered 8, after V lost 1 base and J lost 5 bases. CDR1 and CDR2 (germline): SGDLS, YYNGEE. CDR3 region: CASSVHRGFSETQYF. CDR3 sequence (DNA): TGTGCCAGCAGCGTACACAGGGGCTTTTCGGAGACCCAGTACTTC.

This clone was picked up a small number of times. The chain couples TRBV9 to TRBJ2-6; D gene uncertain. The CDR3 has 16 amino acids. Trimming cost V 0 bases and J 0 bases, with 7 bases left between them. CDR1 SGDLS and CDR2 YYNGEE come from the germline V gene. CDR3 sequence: CASSVGLLSGANVLTF. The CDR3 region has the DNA TGTGCCAGCAGCGTAGGACTCCTCTCTGGGGCCAACGTCCTGACTTTC.

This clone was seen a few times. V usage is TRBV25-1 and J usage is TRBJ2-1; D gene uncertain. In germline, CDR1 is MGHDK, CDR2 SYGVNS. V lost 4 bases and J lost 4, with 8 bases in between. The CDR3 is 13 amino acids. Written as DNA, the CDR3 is TGTGCCAGCAGTGGGGCCGTTTACAATGAGCAGTTCTTC. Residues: CASSGAVYNEQFF.

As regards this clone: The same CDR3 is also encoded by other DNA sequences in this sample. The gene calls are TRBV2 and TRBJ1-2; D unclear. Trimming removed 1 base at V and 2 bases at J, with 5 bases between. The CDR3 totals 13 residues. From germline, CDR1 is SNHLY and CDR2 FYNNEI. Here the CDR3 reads CASSEGRNYGYTF. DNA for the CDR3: TGTGCCAGCAGTGAAGGGAGAAACTATGGCTACACCTTC.

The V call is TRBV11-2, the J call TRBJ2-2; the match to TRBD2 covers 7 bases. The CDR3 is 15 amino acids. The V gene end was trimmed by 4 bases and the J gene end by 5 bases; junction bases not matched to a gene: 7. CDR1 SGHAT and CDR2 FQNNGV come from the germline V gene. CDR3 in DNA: TGTGCCAGCAGCTCCATCCGGGGGGAAACCGGGGAGCTGTTTTTT. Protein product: CASSSIRGETGELFF.

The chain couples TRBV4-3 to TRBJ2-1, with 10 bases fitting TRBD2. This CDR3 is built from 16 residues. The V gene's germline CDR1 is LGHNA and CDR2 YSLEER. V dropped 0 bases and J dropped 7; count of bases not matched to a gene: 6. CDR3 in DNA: TGCGCCAGCAGCCAAGAACTAGCGGGACCTATGAATGAGCAGTTCTTC. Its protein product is CASSQELAGPMNEQFF.

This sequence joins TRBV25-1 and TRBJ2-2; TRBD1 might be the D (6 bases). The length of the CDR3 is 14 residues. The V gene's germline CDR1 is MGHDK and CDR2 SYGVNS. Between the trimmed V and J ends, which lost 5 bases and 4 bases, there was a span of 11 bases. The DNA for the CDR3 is TGTGCCAGCAGTCGCAGGGGAAGCACCGGGGAGCTGTTTTTT. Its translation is CASSRRGSTGELFF.

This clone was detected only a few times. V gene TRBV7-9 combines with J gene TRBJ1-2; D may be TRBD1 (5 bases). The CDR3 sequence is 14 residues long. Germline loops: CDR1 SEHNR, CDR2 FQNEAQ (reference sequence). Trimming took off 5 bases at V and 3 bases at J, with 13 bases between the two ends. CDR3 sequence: CASSLTETDYGYTF. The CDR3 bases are TGTGCCAGCAGCCTGACAGAAACGGACTATGGCTACACCTTC.

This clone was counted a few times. The CDR3 protein is CASSPVRGGTQYF. The DNA for the CDR3 is TGTGCCAGCAGCCCCGTTAGGGGAGGTACGCAGTATTTT. V and J are TRBV6-5 and TRBJ2-3, with a tentative D call TRBD2 (6 bases). The germline V gene encodes CDR1 MNHEY and CDR2 SVGAGI. This CDR3 is 13 amino acids long. The V end lost 6 bases, the J end lost 8 bases, and 15 bases lay between the germline ends.

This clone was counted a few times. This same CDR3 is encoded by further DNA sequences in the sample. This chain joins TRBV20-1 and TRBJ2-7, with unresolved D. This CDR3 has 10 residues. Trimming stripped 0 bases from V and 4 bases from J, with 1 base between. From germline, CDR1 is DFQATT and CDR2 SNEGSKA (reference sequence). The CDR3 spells CSARDYEQYF. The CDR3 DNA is TGCAGTGCTAGAGATTACGAGCAGTACTTC.

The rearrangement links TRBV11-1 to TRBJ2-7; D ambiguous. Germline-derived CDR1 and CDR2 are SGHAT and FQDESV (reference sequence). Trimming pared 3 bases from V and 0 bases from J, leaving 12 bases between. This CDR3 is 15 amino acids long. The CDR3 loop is CASSLIADPSYEQYF. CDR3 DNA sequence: TGTGCCAGCAGCTTGATTGCGGACCCCTCCTACGAGCAGTACTTC.

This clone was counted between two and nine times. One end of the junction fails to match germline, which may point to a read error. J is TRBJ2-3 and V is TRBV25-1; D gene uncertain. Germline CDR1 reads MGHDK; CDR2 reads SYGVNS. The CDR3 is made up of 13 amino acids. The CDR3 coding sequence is TGTGCCAGCAGTGAGGCAGCCTCCATCAAGGCGGATTTT. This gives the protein CASSEAASIKADF.

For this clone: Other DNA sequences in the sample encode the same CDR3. The CDR3 spells CSVGQGYGYTF. Written as DNA, the CDR3 is TGCAGCGTGGGACAGGGCTATGGCTACACCTTC. This chain connects TRBV29-1 to TRBJ1-2, with TRBD1 matching over 9 bases. CDR1 and CDR2 from the germline V gene are SQVTM and ANQGSEA. The V segment lost 6 bases and the J segment 4 bases; nucleotides outside the gene matches: 0. There are 11 residues in the CDR3.

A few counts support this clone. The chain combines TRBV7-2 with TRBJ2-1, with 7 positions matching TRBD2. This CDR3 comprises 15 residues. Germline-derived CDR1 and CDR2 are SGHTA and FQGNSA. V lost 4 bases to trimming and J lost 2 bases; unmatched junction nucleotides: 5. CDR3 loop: CASSYPLAAYNEQFF. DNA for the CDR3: TGTGCCAGCAGCTACCCTCTAGCGGCCTACAATGAGCAGTTCTTC.

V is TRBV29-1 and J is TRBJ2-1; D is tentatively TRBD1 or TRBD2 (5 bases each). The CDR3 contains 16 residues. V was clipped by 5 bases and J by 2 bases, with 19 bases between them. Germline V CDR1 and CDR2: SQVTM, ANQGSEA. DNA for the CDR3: TGCAGCGTTCCCCCCTGGGACGGAAGAGCCTACAATGAGCAGTTCTTC. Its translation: CSVPPWDGRAYNEQFF.

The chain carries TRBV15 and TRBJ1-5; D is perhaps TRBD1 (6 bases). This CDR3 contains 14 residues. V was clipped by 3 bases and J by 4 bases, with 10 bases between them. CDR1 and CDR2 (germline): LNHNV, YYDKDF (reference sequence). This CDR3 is CATSSNRGNQPQHF. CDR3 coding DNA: TGTGCCACCAGCAGTAATAGGGGGAATCAGCCCCAGCATTTT.

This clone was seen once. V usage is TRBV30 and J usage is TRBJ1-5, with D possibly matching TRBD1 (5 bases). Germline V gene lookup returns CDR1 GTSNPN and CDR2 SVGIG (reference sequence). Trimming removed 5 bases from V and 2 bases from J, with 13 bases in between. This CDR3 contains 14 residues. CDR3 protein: CAWSEGRGNQPQHF. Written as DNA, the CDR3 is TGTGCCTGGTCCGAAGGCAGGGGCAATCAGCCCCAGCATTTT.

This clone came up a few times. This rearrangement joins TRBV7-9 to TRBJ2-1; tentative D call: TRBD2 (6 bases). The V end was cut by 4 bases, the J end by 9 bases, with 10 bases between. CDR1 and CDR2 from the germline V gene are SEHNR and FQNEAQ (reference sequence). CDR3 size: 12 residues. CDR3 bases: TGTGCCAGCAGCTGGGGGGAGACTGAGCAGTTCTTC. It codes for CASSWGETEQFF.

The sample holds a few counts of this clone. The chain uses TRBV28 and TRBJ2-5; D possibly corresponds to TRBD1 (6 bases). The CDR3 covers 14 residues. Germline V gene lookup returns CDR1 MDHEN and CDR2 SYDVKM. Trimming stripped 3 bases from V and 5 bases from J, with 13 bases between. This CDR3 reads CASSFQQGFETQYF. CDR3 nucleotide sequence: TGTGCCAGCAGTTTTCAACAGGGTTTCGAGACCCAGTACTTC.

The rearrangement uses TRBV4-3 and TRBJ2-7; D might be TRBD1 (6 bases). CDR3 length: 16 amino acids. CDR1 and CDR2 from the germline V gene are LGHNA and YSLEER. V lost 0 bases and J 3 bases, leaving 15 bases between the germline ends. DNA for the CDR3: TGCGCCAGCAGCCAAGACCGACAGGTGAGGAGCTACGAGCAGTACTTC. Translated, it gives CASSQDRQVRSYEQYF.

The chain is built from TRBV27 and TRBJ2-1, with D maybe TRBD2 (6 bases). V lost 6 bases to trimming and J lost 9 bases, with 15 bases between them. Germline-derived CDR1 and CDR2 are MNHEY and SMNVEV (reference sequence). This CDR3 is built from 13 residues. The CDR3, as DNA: TGTGCCAGCAGGCTCGGGAGTTATGGTGAGCAGTTCTTC. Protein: CASRLGSYGEQFF.